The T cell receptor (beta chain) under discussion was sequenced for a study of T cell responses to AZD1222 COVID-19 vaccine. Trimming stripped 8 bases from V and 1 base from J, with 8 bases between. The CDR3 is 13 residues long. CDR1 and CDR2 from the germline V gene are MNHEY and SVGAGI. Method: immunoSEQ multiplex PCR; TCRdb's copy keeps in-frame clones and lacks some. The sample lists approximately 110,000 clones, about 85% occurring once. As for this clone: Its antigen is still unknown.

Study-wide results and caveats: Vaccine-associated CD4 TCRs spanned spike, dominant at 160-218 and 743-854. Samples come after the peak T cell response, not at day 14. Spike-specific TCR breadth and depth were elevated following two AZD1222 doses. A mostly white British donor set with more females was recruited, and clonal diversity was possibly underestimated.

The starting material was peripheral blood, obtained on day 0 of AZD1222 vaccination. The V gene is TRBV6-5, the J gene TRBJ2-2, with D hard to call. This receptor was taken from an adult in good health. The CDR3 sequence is CASQLGNTGELFF. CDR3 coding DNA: TGTGCCAGCCAGCTCGGGAACACCGGGGAGCTGTTTTTT.